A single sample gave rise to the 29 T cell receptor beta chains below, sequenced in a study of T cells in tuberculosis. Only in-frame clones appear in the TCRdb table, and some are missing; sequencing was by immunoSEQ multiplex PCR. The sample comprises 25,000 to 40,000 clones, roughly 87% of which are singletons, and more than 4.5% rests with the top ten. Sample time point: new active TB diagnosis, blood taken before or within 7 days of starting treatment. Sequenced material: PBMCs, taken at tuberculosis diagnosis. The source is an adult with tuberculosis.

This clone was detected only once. The CDR3 region is CASTRDRGNYEQYF. Written as DNA, the CDR3 is TGTGCCAGCACTAGGGACAGGGGGAACTACGAGCAGTACTTC. The chain uses TRBV11-2 and TRBJ2-7; 11 bases fit TRBD1. J gave up 3 bases and V 7 bases, and 5 bases lay outside the gene matches. The germline V gene has CDR1 SGHAT and CDR2 FQNNGV. CDR3 size: 14 residues. The full variable domain, its missing parts supplied by reference TRBV11-2 and TRBJ2-7, is EAGVAQSPRYKIIEKRQSVAFWCNPISGHATLYWYQQILGQGPKLLIQFQNNGVVDDSQLPKDRFSAERLKGVDSTLKIQPAKLEDSAVYLCASTRDRGNYEQYFGPGTRLTVT.

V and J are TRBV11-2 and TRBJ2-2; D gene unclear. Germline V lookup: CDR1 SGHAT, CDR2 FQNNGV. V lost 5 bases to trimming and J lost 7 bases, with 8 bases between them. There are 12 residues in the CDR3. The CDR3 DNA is TGTGCCAGCAGCCCTCCGAGCGGGGAGCTGTTTTTT. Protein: CASSPPSGELFF.

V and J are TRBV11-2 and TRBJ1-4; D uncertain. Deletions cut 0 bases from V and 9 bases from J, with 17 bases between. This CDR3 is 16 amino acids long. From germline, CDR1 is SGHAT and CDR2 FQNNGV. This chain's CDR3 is CASSLDQAYSDKKLFF. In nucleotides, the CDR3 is TGTGCCAGCAGCTTAGATCAGGCCTATTCTGATAAAAAACTGTTTTTT.

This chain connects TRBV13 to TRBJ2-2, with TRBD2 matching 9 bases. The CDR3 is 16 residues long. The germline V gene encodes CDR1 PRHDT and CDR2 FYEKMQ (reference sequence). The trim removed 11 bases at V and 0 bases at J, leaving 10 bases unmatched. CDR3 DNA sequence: TGTGCCGGAGGCTCTAGCGGGGTCGCGAACACCGGGGAGCTGTTTTTT. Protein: CAGGSSGVANTGELFF.

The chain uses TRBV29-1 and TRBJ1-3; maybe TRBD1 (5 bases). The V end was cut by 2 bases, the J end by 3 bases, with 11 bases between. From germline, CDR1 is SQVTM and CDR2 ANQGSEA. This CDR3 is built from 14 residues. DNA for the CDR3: TGCAGCGTTGAAAAGGGGCAAGGTGGAAACACCATATATTTT. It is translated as CSVEKGQGGNTIYF.

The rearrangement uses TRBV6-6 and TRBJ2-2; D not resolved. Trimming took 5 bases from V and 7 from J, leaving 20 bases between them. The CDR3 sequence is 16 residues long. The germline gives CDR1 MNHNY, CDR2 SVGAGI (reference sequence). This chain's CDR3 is CASSPPGQQNLGELFF. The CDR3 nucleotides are TGTGCCAGCAGTCCCCCAGGTCAACAAAATCTCGGGGAGCTGTTTTTT.

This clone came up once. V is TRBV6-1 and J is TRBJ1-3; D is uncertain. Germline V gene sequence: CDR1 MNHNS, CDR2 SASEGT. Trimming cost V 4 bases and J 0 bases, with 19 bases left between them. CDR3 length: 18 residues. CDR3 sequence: CASSAASGGTRSGNTIYF. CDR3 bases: TGTGCCAGCAGTGCCGCGTCCGGAGGAACCCGCTCTGGAAACACCATATATTTT.

The CDR3 here is CASSLDTFSSGNTIYF. The CDR3 DNA reads as TGTGCCAGCAGCTTGGACACCTTCAGCTCTGGAAACACCATATATTTT. The rearrangement links TRBV7-2 to TRBJ1-3, with D perhaps matching TRBD1 (5 bases). V lost 3 bases to trimming and J lost 0 bases, with 12 bases between them. Germline V gene lookup returns CDR1 SGHTA and CDR2 FQGNSA. The CDR3 extends over 16 amino acids.

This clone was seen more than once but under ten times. The CDR3 DNA is TGTGCCAGCACCCTCGGGACATTTAACATGAACACTGAAGCTTTCTTT. Its translation is CASTLGTFNMNTEAFF. The gene calls are TRBV11-2 and TRBJ1-1; D might be TRBD1 (6 bases). This CDR3 contains 16 residues. Per the germline V gene, CDR1 is SGHAT and CDR2 is FQNNGV. V was trimmed by 7 bases and J by 0 bases, leaving 18 bases between them. Supplemented by reference TRBV11-2 and TRBJ1-1, the full variable domain reads EAGVAQSPRYKIIEKRQSVAFWCNPISGHATLYWYQQILGQGPKLLIQFQNNGVVDDSQLPKDRFSAERLKGVDSTLKIQPAKLEDSAVYLCASTLGTFNMNTEAFFGQGTRLTVV.

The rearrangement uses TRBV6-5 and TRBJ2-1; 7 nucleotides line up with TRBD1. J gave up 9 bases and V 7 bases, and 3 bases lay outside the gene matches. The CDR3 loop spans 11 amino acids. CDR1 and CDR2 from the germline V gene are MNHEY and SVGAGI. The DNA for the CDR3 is TGTGCCAGCACCAGGGACAGTGAGCAGTTCTTC. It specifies CASTRDSEQFF.

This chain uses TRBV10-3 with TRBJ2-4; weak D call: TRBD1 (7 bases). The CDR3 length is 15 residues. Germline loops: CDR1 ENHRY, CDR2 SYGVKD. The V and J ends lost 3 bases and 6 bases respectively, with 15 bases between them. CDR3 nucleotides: TGTGCCATCAGTGATAACCGGCAGGGGGGAAACATTCAGTACTTC. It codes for CAISDNRQGGNIQYF.

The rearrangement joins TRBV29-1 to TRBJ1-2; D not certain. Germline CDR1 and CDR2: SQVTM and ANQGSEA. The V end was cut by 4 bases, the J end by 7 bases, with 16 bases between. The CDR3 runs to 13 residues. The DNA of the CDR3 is TGCAGCGTTGCTGGGCCGGGGATAAGTGGCTACACCTTC. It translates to CSVAGPGISGYTF. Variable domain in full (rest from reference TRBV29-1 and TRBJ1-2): SAVISQKPSRDICQRGTSLTIQCQVDSQVTMMFWYRQQPGQSLTLIATANQGSEATYESGFVIDKFPISRPNLTFSTLTVSNMSPEDSSIYLCSVAGPGISGYTFGSGTRLTVV.

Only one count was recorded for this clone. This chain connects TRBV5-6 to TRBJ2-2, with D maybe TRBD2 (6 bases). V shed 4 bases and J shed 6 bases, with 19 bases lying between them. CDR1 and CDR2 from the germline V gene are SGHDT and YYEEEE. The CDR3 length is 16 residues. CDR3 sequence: CASSTAGGARAGELFF. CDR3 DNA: TGTGCCAGCAGCACCGCTGGCGGGGCGCGGGCCGGGGAGCTGTTTTTT.

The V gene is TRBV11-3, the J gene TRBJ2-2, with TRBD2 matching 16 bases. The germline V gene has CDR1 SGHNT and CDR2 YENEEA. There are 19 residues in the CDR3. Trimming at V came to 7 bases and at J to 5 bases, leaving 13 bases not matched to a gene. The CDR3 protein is CASNEPGLAGGLSTGELFF. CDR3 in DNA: TGTGCCAGCAACGAACCGGGACTAGCGGGGGGGCTATCTACCGGGGAGCTGTTTTTT.

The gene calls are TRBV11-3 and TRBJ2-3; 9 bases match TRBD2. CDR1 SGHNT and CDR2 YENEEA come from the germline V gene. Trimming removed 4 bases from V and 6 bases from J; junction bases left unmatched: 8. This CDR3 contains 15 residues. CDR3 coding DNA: TGTGCCAGCAGCTCCCCGCGGGAGGGCCGTGATACGCAGTATTTT. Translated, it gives CASSSPREGRDTQYF.

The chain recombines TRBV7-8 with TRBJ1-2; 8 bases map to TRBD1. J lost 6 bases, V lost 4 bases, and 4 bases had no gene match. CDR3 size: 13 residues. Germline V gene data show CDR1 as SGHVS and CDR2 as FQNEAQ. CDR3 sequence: CASSSDRVNGYTF. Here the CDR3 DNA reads TGTGCCAGCAGCTCGGACAGGGTGAATGGCTACACCTTC.

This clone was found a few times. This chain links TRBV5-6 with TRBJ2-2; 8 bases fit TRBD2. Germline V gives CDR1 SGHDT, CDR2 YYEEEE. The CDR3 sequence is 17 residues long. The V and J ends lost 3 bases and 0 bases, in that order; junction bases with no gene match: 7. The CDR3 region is CASSSGWGLANTGELFF. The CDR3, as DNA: TGTGCCAGCAGCTCAGGCTGGGGACTAGCGAACACCGGGGAGCTGTTTTTT.

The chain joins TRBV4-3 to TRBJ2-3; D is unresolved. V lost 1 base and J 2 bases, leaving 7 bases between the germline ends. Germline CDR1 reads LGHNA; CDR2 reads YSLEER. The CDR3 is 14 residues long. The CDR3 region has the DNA TGCGCCAGCAGCCAAGGGGCCTACACAGATACGCAGTATTTT. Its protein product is CASSQGAYTDTQYF.

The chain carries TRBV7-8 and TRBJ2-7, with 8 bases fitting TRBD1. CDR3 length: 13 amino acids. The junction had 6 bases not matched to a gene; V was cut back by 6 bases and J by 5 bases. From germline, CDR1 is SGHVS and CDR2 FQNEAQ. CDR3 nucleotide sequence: TGTGCCAGCAGGCTCGACAGGGGCCACGAGCAGTACTTC. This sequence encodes CASRLDRGHEQYF. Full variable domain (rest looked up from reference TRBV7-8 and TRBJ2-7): GAGVSQSPRYKVAKRGQDVALRCDPISGHVSLFWYQQALGQGPEFLTYFQNEAQLDKSGLPSDRFFAERPEGSVSTLKIQRTQQEDSAVYLCASRLDRGHEQYFGPGTRLTVT.

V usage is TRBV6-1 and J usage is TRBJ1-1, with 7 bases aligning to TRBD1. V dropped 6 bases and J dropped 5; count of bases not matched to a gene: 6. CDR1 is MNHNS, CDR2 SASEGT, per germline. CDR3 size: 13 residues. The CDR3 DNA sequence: TGTGCCAGCAGGACAGGGAGGTTGACTGAAGCTTTCTTT. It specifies CASRTGRLTEAFF.

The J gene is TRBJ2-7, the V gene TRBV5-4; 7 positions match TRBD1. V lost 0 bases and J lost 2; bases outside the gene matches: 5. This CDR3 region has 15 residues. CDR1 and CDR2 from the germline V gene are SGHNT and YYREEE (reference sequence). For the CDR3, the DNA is TGTGCCAGCAGCTTGGCCCGTCAGGGGGCCTACGAGCAGTACTTC. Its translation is CASSLARQGAYEQYF. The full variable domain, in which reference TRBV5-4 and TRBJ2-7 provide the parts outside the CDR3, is ETGVTQSPTHLIKTRGQQVTLRCSSQSGHNTVSWYQQALGQGPQFIFQYYREEENGRGNFPPRFSGLQFPNYSSELNVNALELDDSALYLCASSLARQGAYEQYFGPGTRLTVT.

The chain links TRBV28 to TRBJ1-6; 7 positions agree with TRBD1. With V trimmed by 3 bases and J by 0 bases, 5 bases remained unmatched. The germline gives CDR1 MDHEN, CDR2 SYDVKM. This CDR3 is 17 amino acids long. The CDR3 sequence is CASSFLRGTSYNSPLHF. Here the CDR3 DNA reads TGTGCCAGCAGTTTCCTCAGGGGGACCTCCTATAATTCACCCCTCCACTTT.

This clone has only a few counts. The CDR3 sequence: CASRRQGSYNEQFF. Written as DNA, the CDR3 is TGTGCCAGCAGAAGACAGGGCTCCTACAATGAGCAGTTCTTC. The chain has TRBV6-5 and TRBJ2-1; 7 bases line up with TRBD1. Germline loops: CDR1 MNHEY, CDR2 SVGAGI. V lost 6 bases and J lost 0; bases outside the gene matches: 2. This CDR3 region has 14 residues.

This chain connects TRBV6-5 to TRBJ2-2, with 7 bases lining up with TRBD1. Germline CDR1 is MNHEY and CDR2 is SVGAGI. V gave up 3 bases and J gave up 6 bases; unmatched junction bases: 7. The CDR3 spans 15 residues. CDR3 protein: CASSYTDRRAGELFF. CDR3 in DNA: TGTGCCAGCAGTTATACGGACAGGAGAGCCGGGGAGCTGTTTTTT.

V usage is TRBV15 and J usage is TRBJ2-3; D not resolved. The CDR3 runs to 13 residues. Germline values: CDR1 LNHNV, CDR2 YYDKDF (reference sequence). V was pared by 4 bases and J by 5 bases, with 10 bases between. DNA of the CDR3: TGTGCCACCAGCAAGAACATGGTAGATACGCAGTATTTT. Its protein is CATSKNMVDTQYF.

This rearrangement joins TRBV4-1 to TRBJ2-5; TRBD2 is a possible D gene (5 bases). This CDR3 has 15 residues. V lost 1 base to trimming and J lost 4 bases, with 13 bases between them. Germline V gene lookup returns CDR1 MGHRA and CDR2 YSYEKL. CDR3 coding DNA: TGCGCCAGCAGCCAAGTCGAGGGAAAGGGAGAGACCCAGTACTTC. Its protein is CASSQVEGKGETQYF.

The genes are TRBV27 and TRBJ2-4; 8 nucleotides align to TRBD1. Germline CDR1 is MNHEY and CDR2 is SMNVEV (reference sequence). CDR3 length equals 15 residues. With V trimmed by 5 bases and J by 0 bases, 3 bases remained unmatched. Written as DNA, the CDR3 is TGTGCCAGCAGTCCGGACAGGGCAGCCAAAAACATTCAGTACTTC. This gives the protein CASSPDRAAKNIQYF.

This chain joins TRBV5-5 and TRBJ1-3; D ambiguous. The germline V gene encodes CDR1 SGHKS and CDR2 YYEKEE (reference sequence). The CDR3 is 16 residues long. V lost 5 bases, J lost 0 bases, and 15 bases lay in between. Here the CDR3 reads CASSFSPKSSGNTIYF. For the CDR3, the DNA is TGTGCCAGCAGTTTTAGCCCCAAGAGCTCTGGAAACACCATATATTTT.

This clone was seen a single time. CDR3 loop: CASSYPEDTGELFF. DNA of the CDR3: TGTGCCAGCAGTTACCCGGAGGACACCGGGGAGCTGTTTTTT. This rearrangement joins TRBV6-7 to TRBJ2-2, with D possibly matching TRBD2 (5 bases). TRBV6-7 counts as an open reading frame of uncertain function. The CDR3 consists of 14 residues. V was trimmed by 2 bases and J by 3 bases, leaving 7 bases between them.